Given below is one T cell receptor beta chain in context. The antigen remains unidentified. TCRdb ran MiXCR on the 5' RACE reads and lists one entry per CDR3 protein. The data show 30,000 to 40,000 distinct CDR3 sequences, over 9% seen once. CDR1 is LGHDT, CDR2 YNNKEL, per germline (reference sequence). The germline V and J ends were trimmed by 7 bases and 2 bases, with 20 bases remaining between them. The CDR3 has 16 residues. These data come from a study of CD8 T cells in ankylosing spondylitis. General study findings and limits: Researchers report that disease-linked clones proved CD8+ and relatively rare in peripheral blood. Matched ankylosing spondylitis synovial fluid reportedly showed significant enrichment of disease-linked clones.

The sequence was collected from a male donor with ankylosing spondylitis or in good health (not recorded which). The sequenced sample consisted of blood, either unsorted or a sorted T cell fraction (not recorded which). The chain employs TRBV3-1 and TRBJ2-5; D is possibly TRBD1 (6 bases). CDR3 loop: CASTPGVQSLQETQYF. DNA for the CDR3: TGTGCCAGCACCCCAGGGGTGCAGAGCCTACAAGAGACCCAGTACTTC.